A selection of T cell receptor beta chains follows, all from one sample in a study of blood T cells in healthy people across ages. A single record per CDR3 protein comes from TCRdb applying MiXCR to the 5' RACE reads. The table shows over 1.5 million distinct CDR3 sequences, with about 49% occurring only once. Sequencing was done on a sample of blood. The receptors come from a woman aged 35 to 49 in good health. Each CDR3 is given with its conserved first and last residue. Fields, in order: clone size, D gene, V gene, CDR3 length, J gene, CDR3 protein, CDR3 DNA. The D gene is left open where the match is weak. Expanded clones are given a class, and other clones once, few, many or no size at all.

>.|.|TRBV20-1|12|TRBJ2-5
CSASADQETQYF
TGCAGTGCATCAGCGGATCAAGAGACCCAGTACTTC
>.|.|TRBV20-1|14|TRBJ2-4
CSARDTGGGNIQYF
TGCAGTGCTAGAGATACGGGGGGCGGAAACATTCAGTACTTC
>once|.|TRBV20-1|14|TRBJ1-3
CSATIGSSGNTIYF
TGCAGTGCTACAATCGGGAGCTCTGGAAACACCATATATTTT
>.|TRBD2|TRBV9|16|TRBJ2-3
CASSARLAGGPDTQYF
TGTGCCAGCAGCGCCAGACTAGCGGGGGGGCCGGATACGCAGTATTTT
>.|.|TRBV20-1|14|TRBJ2-3
CSASIKRGTDTQYF
TGCAGTGCTAGTATCAAGCGGGGCACAGATACGCAGTATTTT
>.|.|TRBV12-3/TRBV12-4|15|TRBJ2-1
CASSLTRKYYNEQFF
TGTGCCAGCAGCCTGACACGGAAATACTACAATGAGCAGTTCTTC
>.|TRBD1|TRBV25-1|14|TRBJ2-1
CASSGRDRPEEQFF
TGTGCCAGCAGTGGCCGGGACAGGCCGGAGGAGCAGTTCTTC
>few|TRBD1|TRBV7-2|14|TRBJ2-7
CASSLQGAAYEQYF
TGTGCCAGCAGCCTACAGGGGGCCGCCTACGAGCAGTACTTC
>.|.|TRBV20-1|14|TRBJ1-6
CSAMVTVTGSPLHF
TGCAGTGCTATGGTGACAGTCACTGGGTCACCCCTCCACTTT
>few|.|TRBV7-2|17|TRBJ2-4
CASSRMPDRIAKNIQYF
TGTGCCAGCAGCCGAATGCCCGACAGGATAGCCAAAAACATTCAGTACTTC
>.|.|TRBV21-1|17|TRBJ2-1
CASSRGLAGGLYNEQFF
TGTGCCAGCAGCAGAGGTCTAGCGGGGGGGCTCTACAATGAGCAGTTCTTC
>.|.|TRBV9|15|TRBJ2-7
CASSVVSGLNYEQYF
TGTGCCAGCAGCGTAGTTTCCGGACTGAACTACGAGCAGTACTTC
>few|TRBD2|TRBV29-1|17|TRBJ2-3
CSVQSGTSGTSTDTQYF
TGCAGCGTTCAAAGCGGGACTAGCGGAACTAGCACAGATACGCAGTATTTT
>.|.|TRBV20-1|16|TRBJ1-5
CSARDGRASLNQPQHF
TGCAGTGCTAGAGATGGGAGGGCCTCCCTCAATCAGCCCCAGCATTTT
>.|TRBD2|TRBV18|15|TRBJ2-7
CASSQTSGGADEQYF
TGTGCCAGCTCACAAACTAGCGGGGGGGCCGATGAGCAGTACTTC
>.|.|TRBV21-1|12|TRBJ1-2
CASEQGNYGYTF
TGTGCCAGCGAACAGGGGAACTATGGCTACACCTTC
>.|.|TRBV7-9|17|TRBJ2-7
CASSSSLGGQGKYEQYF
TGTGCCAGCAGCTCATCTTTGGGTGGGCAGGGAAAGTACGAGCAGTACTTC
>.|.|TRBV13|12|TRBJ1-2
CASSMRSGGYTF
TGTGCCAGCAGCATGCGGAGTGGGGGCTACACCTTC
>few|.|TRBV6-4|13|TRBJ2-1
CASSEKSEDEQFF
TGTGCCAGCAGTGAAAAGAGTGAGGATGAGCAGTTCTTC
>few|TRBD1|TRBV7-9|16|TRBJ2-3
CASSHGQGELTDTQYF
TGTGCCAGCAGCCACGGACAGGGGGAGTTAACAGATACGCAGTATTTT
>.|.|TRBV9|16|TRBJ1-1
CASSVVEGLVKTEAFF
TGTGCCAGCAGCGTAGTGGAAGGACTGGTAAAGACTGAAGCTTTCTTT
>many|TRBD1|TRBV29-1|14|TRBJ2-7
CSVARTGRAYEQYF
TGCAGCGTGGCGAGGACAGGGAGAGCCTACGAGCAGTACTTC
>.|TRBD1|TRBV2|15|TRBJ2-6
CASRTGVGGANVLTF
TGTGCCAGCAGGACAGGGGTAGGGGGGGCCAACGTCCTGACTTTC
>.|TRBD1|TRBV5-1|15|TRBJ2-1
CASSSTGANYNEQFF
TGCGCCAGCAGCTCGACAGGGGCCAACTACAATGAGCAGTTCTTC
>once|.|TRBV5-1|12|TRBJ2-1
CASSSADSEQFF
TGCGCCAGCAGCTCGGCTGACTCAGAGCAGTTCTTC
>.|.|TRBV28|13|TRBJ2-5
CASSLFFQETQYF
TGTGCCAGCAGTTTATTTTTCCAAGAGACCCAGTACTTC
>.|.|TRBV6-6|11|TRBJ2-7
CASSWKGEQYF
TGTGCCAGCAGTTGGAAGGGCGAGCAGTACTTC
>.|.|TRBV24-1|13|TRBJ1-4
CTTSDFGNEKLFF
TGTACCACCAGTGATTTCGGTAATGAAAAACTGTTTTTT
>.|.|TRBV5-1|14|TRBJ2-1
CASSLDLPYNEQFF
TGCGCCAGCAGCTTGGACCTACCATACAATGAGCAGTTCTTC
>.|.|TRBV9|14|TRBJ2-1
CASSVGPRANEQFF
TGTGCCAGCAGCGTAGGCCCCAGGGCCAATGAGCAGTTCTTC
>many|.|TRBV7-2|14|TRBJ2-3
CASRQGIGTDTQYF
TGTGCCTCACGTCAGGGAATCGGCACAGATACGCAGTATTTT
>.|TRBD1|TRBV29-1|13|TRBJ1-2
CSVDGTGLYGYTF
TGCAGCGTTGATGGGACAGGGCTCTATGGCTACACCTTC
>.|TRBD1|TRBV28|14|TRBJ2-6
CASSLGQKANVLTF
TGTGCCAGCAGTTTGGGACAGAAGGCCAACGTCCTGACTTTC
>.|TRBD1|TRBV29-1|15|TRBJ2-1
CSVELRDRVYNEQFF
TGCAGCGTTGAGCTCCGGGACAGGGTTTACAATGAGCAGTTCTTC
>.|TRBD1|TRBV11-2|16|TRBJ2-5
CASSLPTGGRQETQYF
TGTGCCAGCAGCTTACCTACAGGGGGTCGGCAAGAGACCCAGTACTTC
>.|TRBD1|TRBV12-3/TRBV12-4|15|TRBJ1-6
CASSPSGGPHSPLHF
TGTGCCAGCAGTCCGTCAGGGGGGCCGCATTCACCCCTCCACTTT
>.|.|TRBV7-2|16|TRBJ1-6
CASSEQQAGRGSPLHF
TGTGCCAGCAGCGAACAACAGGCCGGTAGGGGTTCACCCCTCCACTTT
>.|TRBD1|TRBV7-2|11|TRBJ1-2
CASSLDRLLTF
TGTGCCAGCAGCTTGGACAGGCTTCTCACCTTC
>.|TRBD2|TRBV9|15|TRBJ2-4
CASSVDERGANIQYF
TGTGCCAGCAGCGTAGATGAGCGGGGGGCAAACATTCAGTACTTC
>few|TRBD2|TRBV7-2|18|TRBJ2-1
CASSLAGTLAGGYNEQFF
TGTGCCAGCAGCTTAGCGGGGACGCTAGCGGGGGGTTACAATGAGCAGTTCTTC
>.|.|TRBV27|14|TRBJ1-1
CASSFNSMNTEAFF
TGTGCCAGCAGTTTTAACAGCATGAACACTGAAGCTTTCTTT
>.|.|TRBV6-2/TRBV6-3|15|TRBJ2-5
CASSYSDRGGETQYF
TGTGCCAGCAGTTACTCCGACCGCGGTGGGGAGACCCAGTACTTC
>.|.|TRBV20-1|15|TRBJ1-2
CSASPPGTQTGGYTF
TGCAGTGCTAGCCCCCCGGGGACTCAAACGGGCGGCTACACCTTC
>.|TRBD1|TRBV10-3|15|TRBJ2-1
CAISGGTGSYNEQFF
TGTGCCATCAGTGGCGGGACAGGCTCCTACAATGAGCAGTTCTTC